The clone carrying this TCR beta chain was seen repeatedly, ten times or more. The antigen remains undetermined. The CDR3 runs to 15 residues. V lost 5 bases to trimming and J lost 3 bases, with 20 bases between them. Looked up from germline, CDR1 is GTSNPN and CDR2 is SVGIG (reference sequence). The source of the sample is a study of CD8 T cells in ankylosing spondylitis. Study results and caveats: Ankylosing spondylitis blood appeared to be characterized by a TCR beta motif of several highly homologous variants. Existing reports had already noted some motif variants in reactive arthritis synovial fluid and blood. Clones linked to disease were reported to show significant enrichment in matched ankylosing spondylitis synovial fluid.

Molecular-barcoded quantitative 5'-RACE produced these TCR beta libraries. TCRdb re-called the 5' RACE reads with MiXCR, one entry per CDR3 protein. The sample records around 130,000 distinct CDR3 sequences, around 7% being singletons. The receptor was isolated from a male donor with ankylosing spondylitis or in good health (not recorded which). The V gene is TRBV30, the J gene TRBJ2-7, with D perhaps TRBD1 or TRBD2 (5 bases each). The specimen sequenced was blood, either unsorted or a sorted T cell fraction (not recorded which). The DNA of the CDR3 is TGTGCCTGGGCTCCGGGACGCCTGGCACTCTACGAGCAGTACTTC. The encoded protein is CAWAPGRLALYEQYF. The variable domain in full, with the rest retrieved from reference TRBV30 and TRBJ2-7, is SQTIHQWPATLVQPVGSPLSLECTVEGTSNPNLYWYRQAAGRGLQLLFYSVGIGQISSEVPQNLSASRPQDRQFILSSKKLLLSDSGFYLCAWAPGRLALYEQYFGPGTRLTVT.